This TCR beta chain was obtained from a study of T cell responses to AZD1222 COVID-19 vaccine. A note on this clone: No antigen is known for it.

Study-wide points: Nearly half of spike-specific TCRs reportedly target variant regions that are unmutated in the B.1.351 and B.1.1.7 variants. Only after the peak T cell response were repertoires sampled. Donors, mostly white British, included more females; clonal diversity was possibly underestimated. Only 5 or 6 AZD1222 recipients were seropositive at baseline.

Trimming removed 9 bases from V and 4 bases from J, with 10 bases in between. This CDR3 contains 11 residues. TCRdb's copy holds only in-frame clones and misses some; the assay was immunoSEQ multiplex PCR. The data hold fewer than 200,000 clones, with 88% observed a single time. The clonotype was recovered from an adult who received the AZD1222 COVID-19 vaccine. The sample consisted of peripheral blood, taken 28 days after the second AZD1222 dose. The chain couples TRBV12-3 or TRBV12-4 to TRBJ2-7, with unresolved D. CDR3: CASTRDYEQYF. The CDR3 bases are TGTGCCAGTACCAGAGATTACGAGCAGTACTTC.